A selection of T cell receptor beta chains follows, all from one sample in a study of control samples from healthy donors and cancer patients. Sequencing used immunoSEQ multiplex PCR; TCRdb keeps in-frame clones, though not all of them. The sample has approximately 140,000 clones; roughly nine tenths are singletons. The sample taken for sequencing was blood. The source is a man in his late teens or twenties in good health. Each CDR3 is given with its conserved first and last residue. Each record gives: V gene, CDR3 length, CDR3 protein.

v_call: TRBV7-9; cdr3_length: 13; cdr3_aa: CASSSSGGGEQYF
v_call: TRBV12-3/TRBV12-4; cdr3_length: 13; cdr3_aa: CASSFGALTEAFF
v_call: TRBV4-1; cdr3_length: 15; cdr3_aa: CASSPVGGALYEQYF
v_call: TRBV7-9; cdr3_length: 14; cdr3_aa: CASSFSGAKNIQYF
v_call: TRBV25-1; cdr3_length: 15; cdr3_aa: CASSEAQGLYYGYTF
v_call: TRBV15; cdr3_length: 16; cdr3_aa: CATSREDTGKNEKLFF
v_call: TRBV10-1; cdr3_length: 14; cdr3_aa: CASKRTGTPEGYTF
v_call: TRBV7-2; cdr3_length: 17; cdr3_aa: CASIHQSWGPNTGELFF
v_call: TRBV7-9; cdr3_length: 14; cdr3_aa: CASSFPGDHYEQYF
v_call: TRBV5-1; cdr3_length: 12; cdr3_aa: CASTTTQETQYF
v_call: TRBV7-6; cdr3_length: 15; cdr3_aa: CASSHLTGNTGELFF
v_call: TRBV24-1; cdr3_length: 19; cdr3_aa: CAPHQVTVWGDAAKNIQYF
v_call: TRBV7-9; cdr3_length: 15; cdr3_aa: CASSSLAVDTGELFF
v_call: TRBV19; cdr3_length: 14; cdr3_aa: CASSIGRGPETQYF
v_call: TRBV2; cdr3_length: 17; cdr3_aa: CASSLSRQGARGNTIYF
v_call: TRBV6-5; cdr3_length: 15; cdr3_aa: CASSYSGTGGYGYTF
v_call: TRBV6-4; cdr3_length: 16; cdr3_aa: CASSDSGTRAGNEQFF
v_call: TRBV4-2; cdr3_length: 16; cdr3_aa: CASSQDARGNNEKLFF
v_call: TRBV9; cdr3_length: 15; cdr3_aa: CASSEQGASYNEQFF
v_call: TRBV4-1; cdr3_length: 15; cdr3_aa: CASSQVAGLSNGYTF
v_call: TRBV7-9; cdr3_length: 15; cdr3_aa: CASSSGGTSTYEQYF
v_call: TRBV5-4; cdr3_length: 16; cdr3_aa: CASSLDPQRTGDTQYF
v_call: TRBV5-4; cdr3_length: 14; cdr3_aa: CASSSGTGNQPQHF
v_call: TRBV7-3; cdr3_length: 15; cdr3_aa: CASSRQGGRRTEAFF
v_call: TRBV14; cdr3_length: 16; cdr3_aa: CASSPRDRGGRTEAFF
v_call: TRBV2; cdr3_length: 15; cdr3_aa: CASSVYPGEVYEQYF
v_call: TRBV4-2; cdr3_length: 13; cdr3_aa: CASRGASGNTIYF
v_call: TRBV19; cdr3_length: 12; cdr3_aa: CASSIGPRWLFF